This is a list of T cell receptor beta chains from one sample in a study of radiation and T cells in renal cell carcinoma. Sequencing used immunoSEQ multiplex PCR; TCRdb keeps in-frame clones, though not all of them. The sample carries 70,000 to 95,000 clones, over 65% recorded once. The sample was blood, taken from a patient whose treatment included radiotherapy and nephrectomy. Every receptor here comes from a man aged 60-69 years with renal cell carcinoma. Each CDR3 is given with its conserved first and last residue. A D gene is named only where the DNA matches it firmly. Clone size, where shown, is once, few, many, or a class for clones that have expanded.

CDR3nt: TGTGCCAGCAGTCCCGACAGGTACCCCTACAATGAGCAGTTCTTC
CDR3aa: CASSPDRYPYNEQFF
d_gene: -
j_gene: TRBJ2-1
abundance: -
v_gene: TRBV27

CDR3nt: TGTGCCAGCAGTGCCCGCGGACAGGTGGGAGAGACCCAGTACTTC
CDR3aa: CASSARGQVGETQYF
d_gene: TRBD1
j_gene: TRBJ2-5
abundance: -
v_gene: TRBV27

CDR3nt: TGCGCCAGCAGCCCGCCAAACACCTTC
CDR3aa: CASSPPNTF
d_gene: -
j_gene: TRBJ1-2
abundance: -
v_gene: TRBV5-1

CDR3nt: TGTGCCAGCAGCTGGGGGAGTTTTAGCGATGAGCAGTTCTTC
CDR3aa: CASSWGSFSDEQFF
d_gene: -
j_gene: TRBJ2-1
abundance: -
v_gene: TRBV7-2

CDR3nt: TGTGCCAGCAGCTCCGGGACAGGGGATGAAAAACTGTTTTTT
CDR3aa: CASSSGTGDEKLFF
d_gene: TRBD1
j_gene: TRBJ1-4
abundance: once
v_gene: TRBV7-9

CDR3nt: TGTGCCAGCAGCTTAGGGACTAGCGGCTACGAGCAGTACTTC
CDR3aa: CASSLGTSGYEQYF
d_gene: TRBD2
j_gene: TRBJ2-7
abundance: -
v_gene: TRBV11-2

CDR3nt: TGTGCCAGTAGTATAGATCCCGCCGGGCCCCAGCATTTT
CDR3aa: CASSIDPAGPQHF
d_gene: -
j_gene: TRBJ1-5
abundance: -
v_gene: TRBV19

CDR3nt: TGCGCCAGCAGCTTGGACTCAGCGCGGGAGACCCAGTACTTC
CDR3aa: CASSLDSARETQYF
d_gene: -
j_gene: TRBJ2-5
abundance: once
v_gene: TRBV5-1

CDR3nt: TGTGCCAGCAGCTTTGGGGTTGTCTACAATGAGCAGTTCTTC
CDR3aa: CASSFGVVYNEQFF
d_gene: -
j_gene: TRBJ2-1
abundance: -
v_gene: TRBV5-4

CDR3nt: TGTGCTACAGGGGTCGGAAACACCATATATTTT
CDR3aa: CATGVGNTIYF
d_gene: TRBD1
j_gene: TRBJ1-3
abundance: -
v_gene: TRBV28

CDR3nt: TGTGCCAGCAGCTTCGCTGGACTAGCGGCCCAAGAGACCCAGTACTTC
CDR3aa: CASSFAGLAAQETQYF
d_gene: TRBD2
j_gene: TRBJ2-5
abundance: -
v_gene: TRBV5-4

CDR3nt: TGTGCCAGCAGCCCGGACAGGGCTCAAGAGACCCAGTACTTC
CDR3aa: CASSPDRAQETQYF
d_gene: TRBD1
j_gene: TRBJ2-5
abundance: once
v_gene: TRBV6-5

CDR3nt: TGTGCCAGCAGCTTGGCAGGGGGCTCTGGAAACACCATATATTTT
CDR3aa: CASSLAGGSGNTIYF
d_gene: TRBD1
j_gene: TRBJ1-3
abundance: -
v_gene: TRBV5-4

CDR3nt: TGTGCCAGGCGGATCCCCCTAGATCGGAGGGCGGTTAACATTCAGTACTTC
CDR3aa: CARRIPLDRRAVNIQYF
d_gene: -
j_gene: TRBJ2-4
abundance: -
v_gene: TRBV19

CDR3nt: TGTGCCACCAGCAGAGGTGGGGGCGAAGGTGAGCAGTACTTC
CDR3aa: CATSRGGGEGEQYF
d_gene: -
j_gene: TRBJ2-7
abundance: -
v_gene: TRBV15

CDR3nt: TGTGCCAGCAGTTTGGGGTACCGTCAGCCCCAGCATTTT
CDR3aa: CASSLGYRQPQHF
d_gene: -
j_gene: TRBJ1-5
abundance: -
v_gene: TRBV28

CDR3nt: TGTGCCAGCAGTCCCCGGCTACCCCGAGACTATGGCTACACCTTC
CDR3aa: CASSPRLPRDYGYTF
d_gene: -
j_gene: TRBJ1-2
abundance: -
v_gene: TRBV6-1

CDR3nt: TGCGCCAGCAGCTTGGTAGAAGGCAGGCCCTACGAGCAGTACTTC
CDR3aa: CASSLVEGRPYEQYF
d_gene: -
j_gene: TRBJ2-7
abundance: -
v_gene: TRBV5-1

CDR3nt: TGTGCCAGCAGCCATCCAAGCGGGGGCTCCTACGAGCAGTACTTC
CDR3aa: CASSHPSGGSYEQYF
d_gene: TRBD2
j_gene: TRBJ2-7
abundance: -
v_gene: TRBV4-2

CDR3nt: TGTGCCAGCAGTCAGAGGACTAGCGGGGTAAACATTCAGTACTTC
CDR3aa: CASSQRTSGVNIQYF
d_gene: TRBD2
j_gene: TRBJ2-4
abundance: -
v_gene: TRBV6-5

CDR3nt: TGTGCCAGCAGCTTACGCAGGGGGCGTGGAGAAAAACTGTTTTTT
CDR3aa: CASSLRRGRGEKLFF
d_gene: TRBD1
j_gene: TRBJ1-4
abundance: -
v_gene: TRBV7-8

CDR3nt: TGTGCCAGCAGTTCAATCGTGGCAGGTAATCAGCCCCAGCATTTT
CDR3aa: CASSSIVAGNQPQHF
d_gene: -
j_gene: TRBJ1-5
abundance: -
v_gene: TRBV27

CDR3nt: TGTGCCAGCAGTTCTCTCCGACTAGCCCAACCCCAGACCGGGGAGCTGTTTTTT
CDR3aa: CASSSLRLAQPQTGELFF
d_gene: TRBD2
j_gene: TRBJ2-2
abundance: -
v_gene: TRBV28

CDR3nt: TGTGCCAGCAGCCACACCGGGACAGGGGGAAATGAGCAGTTCTTC
CDR3aa: CASSHTGTGGNEQFF
d_gene: TRBD1
j_gene: TRBJ2-1
abundance: few
v_gene: TRBV6-4

CDR3nt: TGTGCCAGCTCACCAAGCGGTAATGAAAAACTGTTTTTT
CDR3aa: CASSPSGNEKLFF
d_gene: -
j_gene: TRBJ1-4
abundance: -
v_gene: TRBV18

CDR3nt: TGTGCCAGCAGCTTACTGCTAGCGGGAGGTGAGCAGTACTTC
CDR3aa: CASSLLLAGGEQYF
d_gene: TRBD2
j_gene: TRBJ2-7
abundance: -
v_gene: TRBV7-3

CDR3nt: TGTGCCAGTAGTATTCAGCAGGGGAGCTACGAGCAGTACTTC
CDR3aa: CASSIQQGSYEQYF
d_gene: -
j_gene: TRBJ2-7
abundance: many
v_gene: TRBV19

CDR3nt: TGTGCCAGCAGCCTCGACAGAGGTGAAAAACTGTTTTTT
CDR3aa: CASSLDRGEKLFF
d_gene: -
j_gene: TRBJ1-4
abundance: -
v_gene: TRBV6-6

CDR3nt: TGCAGTGCCGATAGGGACAGCGAGCAGTACTTC
CDR3aa: CSADRDSEQYF
d_gene: TRBD1
j_gene: TRBJ2-7
abundance: -
v_gene: TRBV20-1

CDR3nt: TGCGCCAGCAGCTTGCGAGTAGCGGGCCTCCAAGAGACCCAGTACTTC
CDR3aa: CASSLRVAGLQETQYF
d_gene: TRBD2
j_gene: TRBJ2-5
abundance: -
v_gene: TRBV5-1

CDR3nt: TGTGCCATCAGTGTGGGGGAGCTAGATACGCAGTATTTT
CDR3aa: CAISVGELDTQYF
d_gene: -
j_gene: TRBJ2-3
abundance: -
v_gene: TRBV10-3

CDR3nt: TGTGCCAGCAGCTTTTCAGGGGGGTTTTACGAGCAGTACTTC
CDR3aa: CASSFSGGFYEQYF
d_gene: -
j_gene: TRBJ2-7
abundance: -
v_gene: TRBV7-8